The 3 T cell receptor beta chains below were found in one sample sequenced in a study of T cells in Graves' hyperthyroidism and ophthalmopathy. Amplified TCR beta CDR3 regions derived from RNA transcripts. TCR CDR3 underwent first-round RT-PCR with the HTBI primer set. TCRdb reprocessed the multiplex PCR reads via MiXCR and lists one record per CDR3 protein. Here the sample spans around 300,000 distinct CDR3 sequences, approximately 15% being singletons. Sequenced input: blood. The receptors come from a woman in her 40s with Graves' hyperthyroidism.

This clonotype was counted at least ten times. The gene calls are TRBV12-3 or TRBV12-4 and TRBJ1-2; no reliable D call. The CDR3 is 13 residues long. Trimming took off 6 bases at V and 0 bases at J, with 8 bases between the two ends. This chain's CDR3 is CASRQRSNYGYTF. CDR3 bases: TGTGCCAGCAGGCAGCGATCTAACTATGGCTACACCTTC.

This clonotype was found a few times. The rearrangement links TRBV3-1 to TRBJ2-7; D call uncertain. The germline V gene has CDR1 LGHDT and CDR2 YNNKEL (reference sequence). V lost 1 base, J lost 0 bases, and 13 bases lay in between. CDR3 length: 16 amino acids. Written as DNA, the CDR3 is TGTGCCAGCAGCCAAGTGGTGGAGACGCTCTCCTACGAGCAGTACTTC. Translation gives CASSQVVETLSYEQYF.

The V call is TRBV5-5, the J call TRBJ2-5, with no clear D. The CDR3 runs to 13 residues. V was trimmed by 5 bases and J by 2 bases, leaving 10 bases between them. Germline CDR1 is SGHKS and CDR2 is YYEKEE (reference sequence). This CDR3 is CASSKPSQETQYF. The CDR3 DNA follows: TGTGCCAGCAGTAAACCTTCACAAGAGACCCAGTACTTC.